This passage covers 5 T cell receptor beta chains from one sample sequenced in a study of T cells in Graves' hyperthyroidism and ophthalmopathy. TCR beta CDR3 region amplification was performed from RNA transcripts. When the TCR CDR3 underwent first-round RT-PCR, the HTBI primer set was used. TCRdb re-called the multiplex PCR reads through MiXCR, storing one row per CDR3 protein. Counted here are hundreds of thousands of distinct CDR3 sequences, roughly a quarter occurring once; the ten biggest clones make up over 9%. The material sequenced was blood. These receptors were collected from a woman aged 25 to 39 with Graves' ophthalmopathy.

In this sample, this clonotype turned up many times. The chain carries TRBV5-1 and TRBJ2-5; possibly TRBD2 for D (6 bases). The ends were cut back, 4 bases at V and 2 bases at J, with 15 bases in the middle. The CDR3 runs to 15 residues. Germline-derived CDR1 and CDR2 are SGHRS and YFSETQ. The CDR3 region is CASSGGTNIQETQYF. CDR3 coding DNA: TGCGCCAGCAGCGGCGGGACCAACATACAAGAGACCCAGTACTTC.

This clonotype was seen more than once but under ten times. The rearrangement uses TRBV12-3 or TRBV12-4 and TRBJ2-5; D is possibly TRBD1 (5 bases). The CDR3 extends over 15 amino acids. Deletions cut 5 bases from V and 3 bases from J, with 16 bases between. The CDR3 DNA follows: TGTGCCAGCAGTACCGACCCCCTAGGGGAAGAGACCCAGTACTTC. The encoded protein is CASSTDPLGEETQYF.

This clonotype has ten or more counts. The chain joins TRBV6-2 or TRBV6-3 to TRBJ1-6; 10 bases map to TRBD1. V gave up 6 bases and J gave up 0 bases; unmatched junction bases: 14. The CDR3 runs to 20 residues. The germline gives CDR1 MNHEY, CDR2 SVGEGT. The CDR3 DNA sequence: TGTGCCAGCAGCCCCACTCCTGGGACAGGGGTGAACTCCTATAATTCACCCCTCCACTTT. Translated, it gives CASSPTPGTGVNSYNSPLHF.

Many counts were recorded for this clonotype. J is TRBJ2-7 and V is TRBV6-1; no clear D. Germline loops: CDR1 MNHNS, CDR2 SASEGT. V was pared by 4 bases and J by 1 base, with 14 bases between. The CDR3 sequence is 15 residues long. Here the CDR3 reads CASSAGMDPSYEQYF. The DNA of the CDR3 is TGTGCCAGCAGTGCCGGAATGGACCCTTCCTACGAGCAGTACTTC.

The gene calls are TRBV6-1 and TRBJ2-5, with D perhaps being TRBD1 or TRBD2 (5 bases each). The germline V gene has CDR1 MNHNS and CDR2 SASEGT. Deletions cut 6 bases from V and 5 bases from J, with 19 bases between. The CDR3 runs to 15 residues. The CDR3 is CASSSKGRPTETQYF. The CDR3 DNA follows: TGTGCCAGCAGCTCGAAGGGACGGCCGACGGAGACCCAGTACTTC.